The T cell receptor (beta chain) described here comes from a study of blood T cell repertoires in COVID-19. At the level of the study: T cells, B-cell-depleted T cells, or PBMCs supplied cDNA or gDNA.

In the source study's methods: Amplifying reference gene primers gave estimates of nucleated cell counts. Measured with immunoSEQ multiplex PCR; TCRdb has only the in-frame clones, and not every one. V, J and clone size reflect that table, while D and trimming were determined from the DNA. The sample has 130,000 to 150,000 clones, approximately 85% seen once; the top ten hold approximately 8%. Per germline, CDR1 SGHVS and CDR2 FNYEAQ. V lost 4 bases and J lost 5, with 5 bases in between. This CDR3 comprises 12 residues. Source material: peripheral blood. The sequence came from a woman aged 55-70 years with COVID-19, enrolled during active disease. The chain recombines TRBV7-6 with TRBJ2-2; D is possibly TRBD1 (5 bases). CDR3 region: CASSYRTGELFF. In nucleotides, the CDR3 is TGTGCCAGCAGCTACAGGACCGGGGAGCTGTTTTTT. Full variable domain (outside the CDR3, taken from reference TRBV7-6 and TRBJ2-2): GAGVSQSPRYKVTKRGQDVALRCDPISGHVSLYWYRQALGQGPEFLTYFNYEAQQDKSGLPNDRFSAERPEGSISTLTIQRTEQRDSAMYRCASSYRTGELFFGEGSRLTVL.